The 14 T cell receptor beta chains below all came from one sample that was sequenced in a study of shared clonotypes between healthy human individuals. Measured with immunoSEQ multiplex PCR; TCRdb has only the in-frame clones, and not every one. This sample has 2 million or so clones, with 90% to 95% found just once. The sample consisted of naive CD4+ T cells sorted from blood. Subset meaning: CD45RA+ positively selected. Source of these receptors: a man between 18 and 29 years old in good health.

The rearrangement uses TRBV5-4 and TRBJ1-2, with 9 bases identical to TRBD1. Germline assignment: CDR1 SGHNT and CDR2 YYREEE (reference sequence). The V and J ends lost 4 bases and 7 bases, in that order; junction bases with no gene match: 14. The CDR3 covers 16 residues. The CDR3, as DNA: TGTGCCAGCAGCCAGCCGGGACAGGGTATGACCTCTGGCTACACCTTC. As protein: CASSQPGQGMTSGYTF.

J is TRBJ1-2 and V is TRBV4-1, with D possibly being TRBD1 (6 bases). This CDR3 is built from 14 residues. Germline CDR1 reads MGHRA; CDR2 reads YSYEKL. V was trimmed by 1 base and J by 5 bases, leaving 11 bases between them. CDR3 sequence: CASSQAQDRYGYTF. In DNA, the CDR3 is TGCGCCAGCAGCCAAGCCCAGGACAGATATGGCTACACCTTC.

This chain joins TRBV6-4 and TRBJ2-1; 16 bases agree with TRBD2. Unmatched junction bases numbered 6, after V lost 6 bases and J lost 4 bases. There are 17 residues in the CDR3. From germline, CDR1 is MRHNA and CDR2 SNTAGT. Here the CDR3 reads CASSAGLAGGPYNEQFF. In DNA form, the CDR3 reads TGTGCCAGCAGCGCGGGACTAGCGGGAGGGCCGTACAATGAGCAGTTCTTC.

The chain is built from TRBV18 and TRBJ2-5; D not certain. The CDR3 runs 12 residues. From germline, CDR1 is KGHSH and CDR2 LQKENI. Trimming left V 3 bases short and J 7 bases short, with 9 bases between. DNA for the CDR3: TGTGCCAGCTCACCCCGAGAAGGGACCCAGTACTTC. Its protein product is CASSPREGTQYF.

This rearrangement joins TRBV19 to TRBJ2-7; the match to TRBD1 covers 7 bases. The V and J ends lost 10 bases and 2 bases, in that order; junction bases with no gene match: 11. The germline CDR1 and CDR2 sequences are LNHDA and SQIVND (reference sequence). This CDR3 is built from 14 residues. CDR3 region: CATGIGQGAYEQYF. As DNA, the CDR3 is TGTGCCACCGGGATAGGGCAGGGGGCCTACGAGCAGTACTTC. The variable domain in full, with the rest retrieved from reference TRBV19 and TRBJ2-7, is DGGITQSPKYLFRKEGQNVTLSCEQNLNHDAMYWYRQDPGQGLRLIYYSQIVNDFQKGDIAEGYSVSREKKESFPLTVTSAQKNPTAFYLCATGIGQGAYEQYFGPGTRLTVT.

V usage is TRBV5-4 and J usage is TRBJ1-3; tentatively, D is TRBD1 (5 bases). Deletions cut 4 bases from V and 1 base from J, with 9 bases between. Germline V gene lookup returns CDR1 SGHNT and CDR2 YYREEE (reference sequence). The CDR3 totals 14 residues. CDR3 nucleotides: TGTGCCAGCAGCCCGGGACCTTCTGGAAACACCATATATTTT. This gives the protein CASSPGPSGNTIYF.

This rearrangement joins TRBV10-3 to TRBJ1-1, with D maybe TRBD1 (6 bases). V gave up 10 bases and J gave up 4 bases, with 22 bases separating them. Germline CDR1 ENHRY, CDR2 SYGVKD. This CDR3 comprises 15 residues. CDR3 nucleotide sequence: TGTGCCACCCAGAGTGGTGGGGGCTGGGGCACTGAAGCTTTCTTT. It encodes CATQSGGGWGTEAFF.

V is TRBV10-3 and J is TRBJ2-3; 8 bases align to TRBD2. V was pared by 11 bases and J by 4 bases, with 8 bases of the junction left unmatched. This CDR3 comprises 13 residues. Germline V gene lookup returns CDR1 ENHRY and CDR2 SYGVKD. The CDR3 DNA reads as TGTGCCTCTTATAGCGGGATCGCAGATACGCAGTATTTT. Translated, it gives CASYSGIADTQYF.

The chain joins TRBV4-1 to TRBJ2-7; either TRBD1 or TRBD2 may supply D (5 bases each). V gave up 4 bases and J gave up 4 bases, with 17 bases separating them. This CDR3 has 15 residues. Germline V gene lookup returns CDR1 MGHRA and CDR2 YSYEKL. CDR3 DNA sequence: TGCGCCAGCAGCCTTATCCGGGACGCATCGTACGAGCAGTACTTC. Amino acids: CASSLIRDASYEQYF.

V and J are TRBV25-1 and TRBJ2-1; D not certain. Looked up from germline, CDR1 is MGHDK and CDR2 is SYGVNS. The V gene lost 1 base and the J gene lost 7 bases, with 8 bases spanning the gap. The CDR3 is 13 amino acids. CDR3 sequence (DNA): TGTGCCAGCAGTGAATCTCAGCCGAATGAGCAGTTCTTC. It is translated as CASSESQPNEQFF.

V usage is TRBV5-1 and J usage is TRBJ1-3; 7 bases fit TRBD1. There are 15 residues in the CDR3. The V and J ends lost 4 bases and 3 bases, in that order; junction bases with no gene match: 7. Germline CDR1 is SGHRS and CDR2 is YFSETQ. In DNA, the CDR3 is TGCGCCAGCAGCCTCAGGACAGGAGATGGAAACACCATATATTTT. As protein: CASSLRTGDGNTIYF.

The chain links TRBV5-1 to TRBJ2-7, with D hard to call. With 4 bases removed from V and 2 bases from J, the gap between germline ends came to 13 bases. The CDR3 runs to 14 residues. Germline CDR1 and CDR2: SGHRS and YFSETQ. The CDR3 protein is CASSDQSATYEQYF. The CDR3 nucleotides read TGCGCCAGCAGCGACCAAAGCGCAACCTACGAGCAGTACTTC.

The rearrangement uses TRBV18 and TRBJ2-3; D is unclear. Germline-derived CDR1 and CDR2 are KGHSH and LQKENI. The CDR3 contains 14 residues. Trimming took 4 bases from V and 0 from J, leaving 8 bases between them. CDR3 loop: CASSRSSSTDTQYF. The CDR3 nucleotides read TGTGCCAGCTCACGGTCTTCTAGCACAGATACGCAGTATTTT.

The chain has TRBV7-2 and TRBJ2-6; D gene ambiguous. V was clipped by 4 bases and J by 2 bases, with 6 bases between them. The CDR3 length is 14 residues. CDR1 and CDR2 from the germline V gene are SGHTA and FQGNSA. CDR3 residues: CASSSSTGANVLTF. CDR3 nucleotide sequence: TGTGCCAGCAGCTCGTCCACTGGGGCCAACGTCCTGACTTTC.